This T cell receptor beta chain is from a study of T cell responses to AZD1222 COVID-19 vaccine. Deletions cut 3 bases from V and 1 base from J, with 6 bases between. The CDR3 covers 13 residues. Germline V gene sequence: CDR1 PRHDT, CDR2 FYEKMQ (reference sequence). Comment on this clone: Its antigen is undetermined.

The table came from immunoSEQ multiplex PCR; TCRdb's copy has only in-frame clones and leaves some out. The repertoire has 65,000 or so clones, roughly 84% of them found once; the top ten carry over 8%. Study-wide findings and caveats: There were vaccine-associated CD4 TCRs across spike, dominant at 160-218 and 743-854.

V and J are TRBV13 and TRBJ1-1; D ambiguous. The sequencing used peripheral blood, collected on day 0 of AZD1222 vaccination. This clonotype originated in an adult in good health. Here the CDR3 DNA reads TGTGCCAGCAGCTTCCCAGGGAACACTGAAGCTTTCTTT. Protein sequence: CASSFPGNTEAFF.